The rows below give T cell receptor beta chains drawn from one sample of a study of Ad26.COV2.S vaccination and SARS-CoV-2 variants. The data were produced by immunoSEQ multiplex PCR, yet TCRdb's version contains in-frame clones alone and is incomplete. There are roughly 400,000 clones in the sample; approximately 91% occur only once, and around 2% lies in the top ten. The material sequenced was peripheral blood, taken in a trial of Ad26.COV2.S vaccine versus placebo. The receptors were sampled from a person aged 18-60 years who received the Ad26.COV2.S COVID-19 vaccine or a placebo. CDR3s include the opening cysteine and the closing phenylalanine or tryptophan. A D gene is named only where the DNA matches it firmly. Size values are once, few and many counts, or a class for expanded clones, and some rows have none.

v_call: TRBV28; j_call: TRBJ1-4; clone_size: NA; d_call: NA; cdr3_aa: CASSLSSWGRLNEKLFF; cdr3_nt: TGTGCCAGCAGTTTATCTTCTTGGGGCAGACTTAATGAAAAACTGTTTTTT
v_call: TRBV7-9; j_call: TRBJ2-7; clone_size: NA; d_call: NA; cdr3_aa: CASSLPSENRQYF; cdr3_nt: TGTGCCAGCAGCTTACCGAGCGAGAACAGGCAGTACTTC
v_call: TRBV18; j_call: TRBJ1-2; clone_size: NA; d_call: TRBD1; cdr3_aa: CASSLDRGYGYTF; cdr3_nt: TGTGCCAGCTCACTCGACAGGGGCTATGGCTACACCTTC
v_call: TRBV3-1/TRBV3-2; j_call: TRBJ2-7; clone_size: once; d_call: TRBD2; cdr3_aa: CASSQSSGTVYEQYF; cdr3_nt: TGTGCCAGCAGCCAGAGTAGCGGGACGGTCTACGAGCAGTACTTC
v_call: TRBV5-1; j_call: TRBJ2-3; clone_size: NA; d_call: NA; cdr3_aa: CASSLVPVGTPSTDTQYF; cdr3_nt: TGCGCCAGCAGCTTGGTGCCGGTGGGAACTCCTAGCACAGATACGCAGTATTTT
v_call: TRBV7-8; j_call: TRBJ2-1; clone_size: NA; d_call: NA; cdr3_aa: CASSLAGPSYNEQFF; cdr3_nt: TGTGCCAGCAGCTTAGCAGGGCCCTCCTACAATGAGCAGTTCTTC
v_call: TRBV19; j_call: TRBJ1-4; clone_size: NA; d_call: TRBD1; cdr3_aa: CASNTGQRNEKLFF; cdr3_nt: TGTGCCAGTAATACGGGACAGAGAAATGAAAAACTGTTTTTT
v_call: TRBV3-1/TRBV3-2; j_call: TRBJ1-2; clone_size: NA; d_call: NA; cdr3_aa: CASSQPPYGYTF; cdr3_nt: TGTGCCAGCAGCCAACCCCCGTATGGCTACACCTTC
v_call: TRBV13; j_call: TRBJ2-7; clone_size: NA; d_call: TRBD2; cdr3_aa: CASSWRVAGGWDEQYF; cdr3_nt: TGTGCCAGCAGCTGGCGGGTAGCGGGAGGTTGGGATGAGCAGTACTTC
v_call: TRBV6-4; j_call: TRBJ2-1; clone_size: NA; d_call: NA; cdr3_aa: CASSDEPSVSEQFF; cdr3_nt: TGTGCCAGCAGTGACGAGCCTAGCGTCAGTGAGCAGTTCTTC
v_call: TRBV30; j_call: TRBJ2-2; clone_size: NA; d_call: NA; cdr3_aa: CAWSRRNTGELFF; cdr3_nt: TGTGCCTGGAGCCGCAGGAACACCGGGGAGCTGTTTTTT
v_call: TRBV6-1; j_call: TRBJ1-2; clone_size: NA; d_call: TRBD1; cdr3_aa: CASSESLTTGGKGYTF; cdr3_nt: TGTGCCAGCAGTGAATCCCTTACAACAGGGGGGAAAGGCTACACCTTC
v_call: TRBV9; j_call: TRBJ2-3; clone_size: NA; d_call: NA; cdr3_aa: CASSVAEGDTQYF; cdr3_nt: TGTGCCAGCAGCGTAGCTGAGGGAGATACGCAGTATTTT
v_call: TRBV6-5; j_call: TRBJ1-5; clone_size: once; d_call: NA; cdr3_aa: CASSYRGGQPQHF; cdr3_nt: TGTGCCAGCAGTTACAGGGGAGGACAGCCCCAGCATTTT
v_call: TRBV5-4; j_call: TRBJ1-2; clone_size: NA; d_call: TRBD1; cdr3_aa: CASSGPGQGAVGYTF; cdr3_nt: TGTGCCAGCAGCGGTCCGGGACAGGGGGCTGTGGGCTACACCTTC
v_call: TRBV28; j_call: TRBJ2-7; clone_size: NA; d_call: NA; cdr3_aa: CASSLGGEQYF; cdr3_nt: TGTGCCAGCAGTTTAGGGGGCGAGCAGTACTTC
v_call: TRBV4-1; j_call: TRBJ1-2; clone_size: NA; d_call: NA; cdr3_aa: CASSQDLSGLLANYGYTF; cdr3_nt: TGCGCCAGCAGCCAAGATTTAAGCGGACTACTAGCTAACTATGGCTACACCTTC
v_call: TRBV4-2; j_call: TRBJ1-2; clone_size: NA; d_call: NA; cdr3_aa: CASSTGDRYGYTF; cdr3_nt: TGTGCCAGCAGTACGGGGGATCGCTATGGCTACACCTTC
v_call: TRBV11-3; j_call: TRBJ2-1; clone_size: NA; d_call: TRBD2; cdr3_aa: CASSLENSGRPEQFF; cdr3_nt: TGTGCCAGCAGCTTAGAAAATAGCGGGAGACCGGAGCAGTTCTTC
v_call: TRBV9; j_call: TRBJ2-7; clone_size: NA; d_call: TRBD1; cdr3_aa: CASSVAPNPQGAGEQYF; cdr3_nt: TGTGCCAGCAGCGTAGCCCCAAACCCACAGGGGGCGGGCGAGCAGTACTTC
v_call: TRBV28; j_call: TRBJ2-1; clone_size: NA; d_call: TRBD2; cdr3_aa: CASSLSGRAMFF; cdr3_nt: TGTGCCAGCAGTTTAAGCGGGAGGGCCATGTTCTTC
v_call: TRBV28; j_call: TRBJ2-7; clone_size: NA; d_call: NA; cdr3_aa: CASRETGTGKTYEQYF; cdr3_nt: TGTGCCAGCAGGGAAACCGGGACGGGAAAGACCTACGAGCAGTACTTC
v_call: TRBV18; j_call: TRBJ1-5; clone_size: NA; d_call: NA; cdr3_aa: CASSPQGLGTPQHF; cdr3_nt: TGTGCCAGCTCACCACAAGGACTGGGGACGCCCCAGCATTTT
v_call: TRBV6-5; j_call: TRBJ1-4; clone_size: NA; d_call: NA; cdr3_aa: CASSYWGRPNEKLFF; cdr3_nt: TGTGCCAGCAGTTACTGGGGACGGCCTAATGAAAAACTGTTTTTT
v_call: TRBV10-2; j_call: TRBJ2-1; clone_size: NA; d_call: NA; cdr3_aa: CASSESGGQQFF; cdr3_nt: TGCGCCAGCAGTGAGTCAGGAGGTCAGCAGTTCTTC
v_call: TRBV4-1; j_call: TRBJ2-7; clone_size: once; d_call: NA; cdr3_aa: CASSQEGLKVGEQYF; cdr3_nt: TGCGCCAGCAGCCAAGAAGGACTTAAGGTGGGCGAGCAGTACTTC
v_call: TRBV27; j_call: TRBJ2-1; clone_size: few; d_call: NA; cdr3_aa: CASSLEAASSYNEQFF; cdr3_nt: TGTGCCAGCAGTTTGGAGGCAGCCAGCTCCTACAATGAGCAGTTCTTC
v_call: TRBV30; j_call: TRBJ2-2; clone_size: NA; d_call: NA; cdr3_aa: CAWTLGTSAGELFF; cdr3_nt: TGTGCCTGGACCCTAGGGACGTCGGCCGGGGAGCTGTTTTTT
v_call: TRBV6-5; j_call: TRBJ2-3; clone_size: NA; d_call: TRBD1; cdr3_aa: CASSYRTGGTDTQYF; cdr3_nt: TGTGCCAGCAGTTACCGGACAGGGGGTACAGATACGCAGTATTTT
v_call: TRBV5-1; j_call: TRBJ2-7; clone_size: once; d_call: NA; cdr3_aa: CASSLLQGSYEQYF; cdr3_nt: TGCGCCAGCAGCTTGCTGCAGGGTTCCTACGAGCAGTACTTC
v_call: TRBV4-1; j_call: TRBJ1-2; clone_size: NA; d_call: TRBD1; cdr3_aa: CASSGQGASGYTF; cdr3_nt: TGCGCCAGCAGCGGACAGGGGGCTAGCGGCTACACCTTC
v_call: TRBV6-5; j_call: TRBJ2-1; clone_size: once; d_call: TRBD2; cdr3_aa: CATKPGLAVYNEQFF; cdr3_nt: TGTGCCACCAAACCGGGACTAGCGGTTTACAATGAGCAGTTCTTC
v_call: TRBV10-2; j_call: TRBJ2-1; clone_size: NA; d_call: TRBD2; cdr3_aa: CASSKTSGTDNEQFF; cdr3_nt: TGCGCCAGCAGTAAGACTAGCGGAACCGACAATGAGCAGTTCTTC
v_call: TRBV2; j_call: TRBJ1-5; clone_size: few; d_call: NA; cdr3_aa: CASNGAGQPQHF; cdr3_nt: TGTGCCAGCAACGGGGCGGGGCAGCCCCAGCATTTT
v_call: TRBV5-5; j_call: TRBJ2-3; clone_size: NA; d_call: NA; cdr3_aa: CASSVGGRTSTDTQYF; cdr3_nt: TGTGCCAGCAGCGTTGGAGGGAGGACTAGCACAGATACGCAGTATTTT
v_call: TRBV28; j_call: TRBJ2-7; clone_size: NA; d_call: TRBD1; cdr3_aa: CASSSRVWARDRASYEQYF; cdr3_nt: TGTGCCAGCAGTTCTCGTGTGTGGGCACGGGACAGGGCGTCCTACGAGCAGTACTTC
v_call: TRBV9; j_call: TRBJ2-2; clone_size: NA; d_call: TRBD2; cdr3_aa: CASSVAGGRAPGELFF; cdr3_nt: TGTGCCAGCAGCGTAGCCGGCGGGAGGGCCCCCGGGGAGCTGTTTTTT
v_call: TRBV12-3/TRBV12-4; j_call: TRBJ1-4; clone_size: NA; d_call: NA; cdr3_aa: CASSFRGREKLFF; cdr3_nt: TGTGCCAGCAGTTTCAGGGGACGCGAAAAACTGTTTTTT
v_call: TRBV3-1/TRBV3-2; j_call: TRBJ2-5; clone_size: NA; d_call: TRBD2; cdr3_aa: CASSPTSGKGETQYF; cdr3_nt: TGTGCCAGCAGCCCGACTAGCGGGAAGGGGGAGACCCAGTACTTC
v_call: TRBV7-2; j_call: TRBJ1-5; clone_size: NA; d_call: NA; cdr3_aa: CASSLGLRNQPQHF; cdr3_nt: TGTGCCAGCAGCTTAGGACTCCGCAATCAGCCCCAGCATTTT
v_call: TRBV30; j_call: TRBJ2-3; clone_size: NA; d_call: NA; cdr3_aa: CAWSLGSTTLLGDTQYF; cdr3_nt: TGTGCCTGGAGTCTGGGCTCGACAACCCTACTGGGGGATACGCAGTATTTT
v_call: TRBV6-5; j_call: TRBJ2-7; clone_size: NA; d_call: NA; cdr3_aa: CASEYEAGNYEQYF; cdr3_nt: TGTGCCAGCGAGTACGAGGCGGGCAACTACGAGCAGTACTTC
v_call: TRBV28; j_call: TRBJ1-6; clone_size: NA; d_call: NA; cdr3_aa: CASSLPGSSYNSPLHF; cdr3_nt: TGTGCCAGCAGTTTACCCGGGAGCTCCTATAATTCACCCCTCCACTTT
v_call: TRBV4-2; j_call: TRBJ2-5; clone_size: NA; d_call: TRBD2; cdr3_aa: CASSQGGLEETQYF; cdr3_nt: TGTGCCAGCAGCCAAGGAGGACTAGAAGAGACCCAGTACTTC
v_call: TRBV5-1; j_call: TRBJ2-3; clone_size: NA; d_call: NA; cdr3_aa: CASSLAAGVDTQYF; cdr3_nt: TGCGCCAGCAGCTTGGCCGCTGGGGTAGATACGCAGTATTTT
v_call: TRBV3-1/TRBV3-2; j_call: TRBJ2-1; clone_size: NA; d_call: NA; cdr3_aa: CASSRLGYNEQFF; cdr3_nt: TGTGCCAGCAGCCGCCTAGGCTACAATGAGCAGTTCTTC
v_call: TRBV30; j_call: TRBJ1-1; clone_size: NA; d_call: NA; cdr3_aa: CAWSMGQNTEAFF; cdr3_nt: TGTGCCTGGTCAATGGGCCAGAACACTGAAGCTTTCTTT
v_call: TRBV5-3; j_call: TRBJ2-5; clone_size: NA; d_call: NA; cdr3_aa: CARSLFPDSQETQYF; cdr3_nt: TGTGCCAGAAGCTTGTTTCCAGACAGCCAAGAGACCCAGTACTTC
v_call: TRBV23-1; j_call: TRBJ2-7; clone_size: NA; d_call: TRBD2; cdr3_aa: CASSLGREGLSNEQYF; cdr3_nt: TGCGCCAGCAGTCTCGGGCGGGAGGGCCTATCAAACGAGCAGTACTTC
v_call: TRBV4-2; j_call: TRBJ2-3; clone_size: NA; d_call: NA; cdr3_aa: CASSSITDTQYF; cdr3_nt: TGTGCCAGCTCATCGATCACAGATACGCAGTATTTT
v_call: TRBV24-1; j_call: TRBJ2-3; clone_size: NA; d_call: TRBD2; cdr3_aa: CATSVSAGGADTQYF; cdr3_nt: TGTGCCACCAGTGTCTCGGCGGGGGGGGCGGATACGCAGTATTTT
v_call: TRBV5-5; j_call: TRBJ1-2; clone_size: once; d_call: TRBD1; cdr3_aa: CASSLIGTGGADGYTF; cdr3_nt: TGTGCCAGCAGCTTGATCGGGACAGGGGGCGCGGATGGCTACACCTTC
v_call: TRBV11-2; j_call: TRBJ2-2; clone_size: NA; d_call: TRBD1; cdr3_aa: CASSLDVGTGMLGTGELFF; cdr3_nt: TGTGCCAGCAGCTTAGATGTCGGGACAGGGATGTTGGGCACCGGGGAGCTGTTTTTT
v_call: TRBV5-5; j_call: TRBJ1-2; clone_size: NA; d_call: TRBD1; cdr3_aa: CASSSSPGTGVLGYTF; cdr3_nt: TGTGCCAGCAGCTCCTCACCCGGGACAGGAGTTTTAGGCTACACCTTC
v_call: TRBV25-1; j_call: TRBJ1-2; clone_size: NA; d_call: TRBD1; cdr3_aa: CASSERNPRQGTRYGYTF; cdr3_nt: TGTGCCAGCAGTGAACGGAACCCCCGACAGGGAACTCGCTATGGCTACACCTTC